This TCR beta chain was recovered during a study of a mutant IDH1 vaccine in newly diagnosed glioma. As to time point: week 35, safety follow-up. The vaccine gave 300 ug of a 20-mer mutant IDH1 peptide subcutaneously per dose. Generated by immunoSEQ multiplex PCR, the TCRdb table keeps only in-frame clones and is missing some. The repertoire includes tens of thousands of clones, 74% of them detected once, and roughly 5% sits in the top ten. CDR3 length: 14 residues. Trimming cost V 3 bases and J 6 bases, with 12 bases left between them. Germline CDR1 and CDR2: LGHNA and YSLEER. Notes on this clone: The antigen remains unidentified.

The specimen comprised PBMCs, sampled from a glioma patient whose treatment included an IDH1 peptide vaccine. The source of this sequence is a man aged 45-65 years with glioma. The gene calls are TRBV4-3 and TRBJ2-1, with D possibly TRBD1 on 6 matching bases. DNA for the CDR3: TGCGCCAGCAGCCAGACAGGCAGGGGCAATGAGCAGTTCTTC. This sequence encodes CASSQTGRGNEQFF.